Sequencing of this T cell receptor beta chain was carried out in a study of T cells in women clearing cervical HPV infection. immunoSEQ multiplex PCR used an average of 1200 ng genomic DNA. Here immunoSEQ multiplex PCR was the method, and the copy in TCRdb shows in-frame clones only, minus some. In total, the table holds approximately 30,000 clones. From germline, CDR1 is SEHNR and CDR2 FQNEAQ (reference sequence). The CDR3 runs 14 residues. With V trimmed by 6 bases and J by 0 bases, 0 bases remained unmatched. Remarks on this clone: Read sequence stops 3 residues before the CDR3 end, and the germline J gene provides the missing end.

Sequencing input: blood buffy coat. This TCR came from a woman aged 18-70 years with a cervical HPV16 infection that either progressed to CIN3+ or cleared (not recorded which). The chain couples TRBV7-9 to TRBJ2-2; 8 bases line up with TRBD2. The CDR3 sequence is CASRGLANTGELFF. Incomplete CDR3 DNA: TGTGCCAGCAGGGGACTAGCGAACACCGGGGAG.